This T cell receptor (beta chain) was profiled in a study of spatial heterogeneity in lung cancer. Study in general: An average of more than ten raw reads was observed per unique TCR and UMI combination. Findings and caveats of the study: Resection saw ubiquitous expanded tumor TCRs appear in blood more than follow-up did.

Described time point: blood at routine non-recurrence follow-up after resection. Whole RNA from tumor, nontumor lung or frozen PBMC was sequenced unsorted. Notes on this clonotype: Its antigen is currently unknown.

In the library, each TCR cDNA molecule bore its own unique molecular identifier. MiXCR was run by TCRdb on the 5' RACE reads, yielding one entry per CDR3 protein. This table holds under 75,000 distinct CDR3 sequences, roughly 8.9% found once. V was clipped by 6 bases and J by 4 bases; unmatched bases: 7. The CDR3 runs to 15 residues. Germline V lookup: CDR1 SGHTA, CDR2 FQGNSA. The TCR comes from a female donor with early-stage non-small cell lung cancer. The rearrangement links TRBV7-2 to TRBJ2-1, with 9 bases aligning to TRBD2. Sequencing was performed on PBMCs, taken at follow-up. CDR3 sequence: CASSYWTSEYNEQFF. The CDR3 DNA reads TGTGCCAGCAGTTACTGGACTAGCGAGTACAATGAGCAGTTCTTC.